This entry concerns a single TCR beta chain. Its antigen is not identified. 60 Vbeta and 13 Jbeta primers were used in PCR. The assay was immunoSEQ multiplex PCR, and TCRdb's table has in-frame clones only and misses some. The sample contains about 100,000 clones, roughly 77% of which appear only once. This sample is drawn from a study of cytomegalovirus exposure and HLA in healthy donors. Study background: Genetic ancestry analysis placed around 76% of the 398 donors that were genotyped in the Caucasian-associated cluster. Points from the study as a whole: The records held CMV serostatus as the only immune exposure information. Later genetic work tied a missense DCLRE1C variant to beta-chain V and J trimming. A later analysis associated 15,000 to 20,000 TCR beta sequences with HLA alleles at a 0.05 false discovery rate.

The germline CDR1 and CDR2 sequences are LNHDA and SQIVND (reference sequence). V lost 5 bases to trimming and J lost 0 bases, with 13 bases between them. This CDR3 spans 15 amino acids. The gene calls are TRBV19 and TRBJ1-1; tentatively, D is TRBD1 (5 bases). This clonotype was sampled from a man aged 25-40 years in good health and CMV-seronegative. Sequenced: PBMCs. This CDR3 is CASSSRTRLNTEAFF. DNA for the CDR3: TGTGCCAGTAGTTCGAGGACAAGACTGAACACTGAAGCTTTCTTT.